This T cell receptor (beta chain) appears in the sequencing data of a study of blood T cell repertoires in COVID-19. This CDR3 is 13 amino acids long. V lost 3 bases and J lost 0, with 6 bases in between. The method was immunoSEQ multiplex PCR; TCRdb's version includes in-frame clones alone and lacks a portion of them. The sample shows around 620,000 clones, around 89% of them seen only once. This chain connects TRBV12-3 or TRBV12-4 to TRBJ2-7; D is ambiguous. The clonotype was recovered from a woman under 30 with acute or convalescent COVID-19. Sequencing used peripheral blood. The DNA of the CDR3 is TGTGCCAGCAGTTTTACCAGCTCCTACGAGCAGTACTTC. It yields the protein CASSFTSSYEQYF.